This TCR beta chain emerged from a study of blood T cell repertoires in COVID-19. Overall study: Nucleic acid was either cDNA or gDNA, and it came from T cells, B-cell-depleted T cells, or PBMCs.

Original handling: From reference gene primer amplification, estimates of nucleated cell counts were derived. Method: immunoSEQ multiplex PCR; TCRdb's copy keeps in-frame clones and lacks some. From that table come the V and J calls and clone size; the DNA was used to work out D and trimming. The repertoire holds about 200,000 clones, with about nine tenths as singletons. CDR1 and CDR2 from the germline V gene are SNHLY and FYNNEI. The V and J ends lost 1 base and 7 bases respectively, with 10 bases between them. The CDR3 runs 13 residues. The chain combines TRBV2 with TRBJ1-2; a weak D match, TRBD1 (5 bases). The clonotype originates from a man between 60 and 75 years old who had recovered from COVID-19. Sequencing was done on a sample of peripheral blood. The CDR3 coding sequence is TGTGCCAGCAGTGAAGATAGCGGGGGTGGCTACACCTTC. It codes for CASSEDSGGGYTF.